These T cell receptor beta chains were read from a single sample in a study of T cell changes during pregnancy in multiple sclerosis. The table came from immunoSEQ multiplex PCR; TCRdb's copy has only in-frame clones and leaves some out. The data show roughly 80,000 clones, 90% to 95% seen once. The input for sequencing was peripheral blood, taken before pregnancy. These receptor sequences come from a female donor with multiple sclerosis, enrolled in a pregnancy study. CDR3s include the opening cysteine and the closing phenylalanine or tryptophan. D genes are given only for firm matches. Rows may omit the clone size; those that give it use once, few, many or a size class.

>.|TRBV28|.|TRBJ2-2
TGTGCCAGCTCTGGGGCGGCGAACACCGGGGAGCTGTTTTTT
CASSGAANTGELFF
>.|TRBV6-5|.|TRBJ1-2
TGTGCCAGCAGTCCCCCGGGCGGAGGAAGCTACACCTTC
CASSPPGGGSYTF
>.|TRBV27|.|TRBJ1-1
TGTGCCAGCAGTCCATACCGACAGAAAATGAACACTGAAGCTTTCTTT
CASSPYRQKMNTEAFF
>.|TRBV4-3|.|TRBJ1-3
TGCGCCAGCAGCCAAGACCAGTCCCTCTCTGGAAACACCATATATTTT
CASSQDQSLSGNTIYF
>TRBD2|TRBV7-2|.|TRBJ2-2
TGTGCCAGCAGCTTAGTAGGTGGGACTAGCGGGACCGGAACCGGGGAGCTGTTTTTT
CASSLVGGTSGTGTGELFF
>TRBD2|TRBV30|.|TRBJ2-7
TGTGCCTGGAGTGTATCGGGAGGATCCTACGAGCAGTACTTC
CAWSVSGGSYEQYF
>TRBD1|TRBV5-6|.|TRBJ1-4
TGTGCCAGCACGCGACAGGGAGATGAAAAACTGTTTTTT
CASTRQGDEKLFF
>.|TRBV6-5|.|TRBJ2-5
TGTGCCAGCAGTTACTCGTCAGGCGAGACCCAGTACTTC
CASSYSSGETQYF
>.|TRBV6-4|few|TRBJ1-1
TGTGCCAGCAGTGACAACAGTCTGAACACTGAAGCTTTCTTT
CASSDNSLNTEAFF
>.|TRBV11-2|.|TRBJ2-1
TGTGCCAGCAGCTCCCTAAGCTCCTACAATGAGCAGTTCTTC
CASSSLSSYNEQFF
>.|TRBV7-9|.|TRBJ1-5
TGTGCCAGCAGCCCTCGGGTCGGAGAAAGGGGTCAGCCCCAGCATTTT
CASSPRVGERGQPQHF
>TRBD1|TRBV7-2|medium-sized|TRBJ2-5
TGTGCCAGCAGCTCCAGGGACAGGGGGCTGGAGACCCAGTACTTC
CASSSRDRGLETQYF